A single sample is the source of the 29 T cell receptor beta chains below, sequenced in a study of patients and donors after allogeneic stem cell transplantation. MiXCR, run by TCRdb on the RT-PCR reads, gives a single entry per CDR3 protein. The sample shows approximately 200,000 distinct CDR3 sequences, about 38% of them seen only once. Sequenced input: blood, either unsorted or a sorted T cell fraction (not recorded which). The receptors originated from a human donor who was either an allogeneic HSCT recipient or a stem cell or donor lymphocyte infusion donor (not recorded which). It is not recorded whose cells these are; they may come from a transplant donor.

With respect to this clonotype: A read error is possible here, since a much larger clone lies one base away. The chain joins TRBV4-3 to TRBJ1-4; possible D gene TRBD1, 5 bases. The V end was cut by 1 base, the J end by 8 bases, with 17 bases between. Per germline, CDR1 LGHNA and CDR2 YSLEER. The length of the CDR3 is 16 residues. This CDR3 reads CASSQVFQGVWEKLFF. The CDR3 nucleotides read TGCGCCAGCAGCCAAGTGTTCCAGGGAGTTTGGGAAAAACTGTTTTTT.

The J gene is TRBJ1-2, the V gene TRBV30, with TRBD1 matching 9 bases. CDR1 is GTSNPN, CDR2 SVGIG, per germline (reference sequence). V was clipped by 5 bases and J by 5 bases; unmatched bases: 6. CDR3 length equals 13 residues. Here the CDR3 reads CAWGTGRRYGYTF. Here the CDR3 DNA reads TGTGCCTGGGGGACAGGGCGACGGTATGGCTACACCTTC.

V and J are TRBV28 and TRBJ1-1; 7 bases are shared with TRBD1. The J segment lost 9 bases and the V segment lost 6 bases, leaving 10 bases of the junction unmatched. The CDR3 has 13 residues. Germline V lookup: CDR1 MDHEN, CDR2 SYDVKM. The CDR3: CASRGQAPNQAFF. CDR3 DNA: TGTGCCAGCAGAGGACAGGCCCCCAACCAAGCTTTCTTT.

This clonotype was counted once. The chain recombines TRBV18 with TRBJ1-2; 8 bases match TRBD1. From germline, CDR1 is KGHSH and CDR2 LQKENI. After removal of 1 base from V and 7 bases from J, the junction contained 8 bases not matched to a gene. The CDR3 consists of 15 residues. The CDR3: CASSPLSAGGSGYTF. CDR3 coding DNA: TGTGCCAGCTCACCACTATCGGCAGGGGGCTCTGGCTACACCTTC.

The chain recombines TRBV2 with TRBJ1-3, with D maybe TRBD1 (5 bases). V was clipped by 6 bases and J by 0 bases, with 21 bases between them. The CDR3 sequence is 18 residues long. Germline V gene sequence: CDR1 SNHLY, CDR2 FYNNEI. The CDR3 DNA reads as TGTGCCAGCAGCCCCCGTTTGAGGGGACTCTTCTCTGGAAACACCATATATTTT. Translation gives CASSPRLRGLFSGNTIYF.

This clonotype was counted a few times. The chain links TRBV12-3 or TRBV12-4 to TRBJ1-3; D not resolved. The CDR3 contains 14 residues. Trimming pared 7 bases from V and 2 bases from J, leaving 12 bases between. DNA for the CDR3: TGTGCCAGCACCTCCGGAGGGACTGGAAACACCATATATTTT. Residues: CASTSGGTGNTIYF.

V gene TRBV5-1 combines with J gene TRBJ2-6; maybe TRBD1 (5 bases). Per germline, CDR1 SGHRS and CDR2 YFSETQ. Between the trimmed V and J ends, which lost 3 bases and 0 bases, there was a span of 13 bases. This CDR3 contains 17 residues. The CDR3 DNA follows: TGCGCCAGCAGCTCATCGGCAGGGTTCTCTGGGGCCAACGTCCTGACTTTC. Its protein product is CASSSSAGFSGANVLTF.

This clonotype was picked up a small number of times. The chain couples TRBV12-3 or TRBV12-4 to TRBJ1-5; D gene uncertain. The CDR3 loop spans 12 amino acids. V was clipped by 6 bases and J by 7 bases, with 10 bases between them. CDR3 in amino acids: CASSANWQPQHF. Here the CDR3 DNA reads TGTGCCAGCAGCGCTAATTGGCAGCCCCAGCATTTT.

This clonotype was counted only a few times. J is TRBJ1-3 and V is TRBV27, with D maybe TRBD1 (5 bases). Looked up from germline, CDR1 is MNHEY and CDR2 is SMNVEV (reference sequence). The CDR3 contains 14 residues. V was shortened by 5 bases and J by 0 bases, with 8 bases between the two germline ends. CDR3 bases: TGTGCCAGCAGTCTCCAGGGCTCTGGAAACACCATATATTTT. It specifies CASSLQGSGNTIYF.

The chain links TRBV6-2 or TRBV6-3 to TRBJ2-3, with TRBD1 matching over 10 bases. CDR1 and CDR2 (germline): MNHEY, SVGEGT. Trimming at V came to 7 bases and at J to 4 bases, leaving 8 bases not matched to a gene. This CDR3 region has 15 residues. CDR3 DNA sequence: TGTGCCAGCACAACCGGACAGGGGGACGCAGATACGCAGTATTTT. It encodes CASTTGQGDADTQYF.

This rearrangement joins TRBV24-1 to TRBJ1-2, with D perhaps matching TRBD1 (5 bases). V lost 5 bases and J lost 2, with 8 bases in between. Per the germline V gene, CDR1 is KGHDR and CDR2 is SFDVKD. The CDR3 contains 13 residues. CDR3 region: CATSVTENYGYTF. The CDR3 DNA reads TGTGCCACCAGTGTGACAGAAAACTATGGCTACACCTTC.

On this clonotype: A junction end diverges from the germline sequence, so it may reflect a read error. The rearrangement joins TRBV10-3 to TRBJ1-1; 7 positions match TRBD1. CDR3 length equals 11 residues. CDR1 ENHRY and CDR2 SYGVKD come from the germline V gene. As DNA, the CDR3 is TGTGCCGTCAGGGGCAGGGGGACGGCTTTCTTT. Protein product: CAVRGRGTAFF.

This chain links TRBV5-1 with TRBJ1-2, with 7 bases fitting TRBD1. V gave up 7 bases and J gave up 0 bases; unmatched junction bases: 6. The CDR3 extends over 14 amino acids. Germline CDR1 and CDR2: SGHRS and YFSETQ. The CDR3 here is CASGQTGTNYGYTF. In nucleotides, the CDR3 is TGCGCCAGCGGGCAGACAGGGACTAACTATGGCTACACCTTC. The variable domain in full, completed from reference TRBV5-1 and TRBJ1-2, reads KAGVTQTPRYLIKTRGQQVTLSCSPISGHRSVSWYQQTPGQGLQFLFEYFSETQRNKGNFPGRFSGRQFSNSRSEMNVSTLELGDSALYLCASGQTGTNYGYTFGSGTRLTVV.

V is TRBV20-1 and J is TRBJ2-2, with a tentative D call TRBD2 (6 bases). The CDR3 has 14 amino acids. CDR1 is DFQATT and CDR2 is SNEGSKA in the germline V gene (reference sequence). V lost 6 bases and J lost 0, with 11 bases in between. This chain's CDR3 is CSAPGLSNTGELFF. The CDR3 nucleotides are TGCAGTGCCCCGGGACTCTCGAACACCGGGGAGCTGTTTTTT.

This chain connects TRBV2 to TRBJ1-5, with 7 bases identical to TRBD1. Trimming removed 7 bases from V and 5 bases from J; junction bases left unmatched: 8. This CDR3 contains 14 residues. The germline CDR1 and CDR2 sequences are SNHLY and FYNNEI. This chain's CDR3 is CASIHRGLDQPQHF. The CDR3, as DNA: TGTGCCAGCATTCACAGGGGCCTTGATCAGCCCCAGCATTTT. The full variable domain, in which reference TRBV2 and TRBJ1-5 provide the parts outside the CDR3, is EPEVTQTPSHQVTQMGQEVILRCVPISNHLYFYWYRQILGQKVEFLVSFYNNEISEKSEIFDDQFSVERPDGSNFTLKIRSTKLEDSAMYFCASIHRGLDQPQHFGDGTRLSIL.

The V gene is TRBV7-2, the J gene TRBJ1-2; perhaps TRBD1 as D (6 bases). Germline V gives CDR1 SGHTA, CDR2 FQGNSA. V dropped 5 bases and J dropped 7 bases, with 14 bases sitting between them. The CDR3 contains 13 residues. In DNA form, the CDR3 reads TGTGCCAGCAGCGGCTACAGGGATCCTGGCTACACCTTC. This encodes CASSGYRDPGYTF.

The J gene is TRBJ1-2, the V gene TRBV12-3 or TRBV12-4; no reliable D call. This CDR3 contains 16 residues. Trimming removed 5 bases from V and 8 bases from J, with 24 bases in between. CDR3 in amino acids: CASSPLGGTSVTGYTF. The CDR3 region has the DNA TGTGCCAGCAGTCCCCTCGGAGGCACGAGCGTTACGGGCTACACCTTC.

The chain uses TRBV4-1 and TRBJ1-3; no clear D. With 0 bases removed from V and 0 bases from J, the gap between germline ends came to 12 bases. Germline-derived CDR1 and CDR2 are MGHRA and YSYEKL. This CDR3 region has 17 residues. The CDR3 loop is CASSQDPSPISGNTIYF. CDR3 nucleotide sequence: TGCGCCAGCAGCCAAGACCCTTCACCGATCTCTGGAAACACCATATATTTT.

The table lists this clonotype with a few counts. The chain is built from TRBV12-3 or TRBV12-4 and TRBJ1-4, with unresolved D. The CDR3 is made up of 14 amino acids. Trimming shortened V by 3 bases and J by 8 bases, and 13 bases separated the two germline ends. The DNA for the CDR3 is TGTGCCAGCAGTTTCGGCAGGATATCCGAAAAACTGTTTTTT. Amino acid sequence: CASSFGRISEKLFF.

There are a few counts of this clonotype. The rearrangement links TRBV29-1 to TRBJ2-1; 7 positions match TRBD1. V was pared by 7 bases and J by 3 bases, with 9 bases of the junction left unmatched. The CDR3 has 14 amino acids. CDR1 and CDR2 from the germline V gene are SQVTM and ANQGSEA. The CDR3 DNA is TGCAGCGCCACACAGGGGAAGAACTACAATGAGCAGTTCTTC. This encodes CSATQGKNYNEQFF.

CDR3 nucleotide sequence: TGTGCCAGCAGTGTCGGGATTAGCTCCTACAATGAGCAGTTCTTC. Its protein is CASSVGISSYNEQFF. The chain joins TRBV2 to TRBJ2-1; weak D call: TRBD2 (5 bases). Germline CDR1 and CDR2: SNHLY and FYNNEI. Trimming shortened V by 4 bases and J by 0 bases, and 10 bases separated the two germline ends. This CDR3 comprises 15 residues.

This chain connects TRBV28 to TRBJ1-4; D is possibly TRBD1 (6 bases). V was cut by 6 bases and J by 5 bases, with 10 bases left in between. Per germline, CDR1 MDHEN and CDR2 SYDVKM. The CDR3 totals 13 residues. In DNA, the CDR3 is TGTGCCAGCAGGGACAGAAGAAATGAAAAACTGTTTTTT. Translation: CASRDRRNEKLFF.

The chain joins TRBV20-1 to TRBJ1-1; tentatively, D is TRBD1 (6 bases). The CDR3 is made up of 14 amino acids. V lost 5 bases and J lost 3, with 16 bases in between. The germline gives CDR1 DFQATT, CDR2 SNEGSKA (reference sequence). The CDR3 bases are TGCAGTGCTCCCTCGCAGGGGCGCGACACTGAAGCTTTCTTT. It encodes CSAPSQGRDTEAFF.

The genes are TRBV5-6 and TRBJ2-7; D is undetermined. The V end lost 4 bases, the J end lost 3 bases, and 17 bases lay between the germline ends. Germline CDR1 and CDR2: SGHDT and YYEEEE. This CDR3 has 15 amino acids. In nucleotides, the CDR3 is TGTGCCAGCAGCATGAGGACCATGGGCTACTACGAGCAGTACTTC. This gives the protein CASSMRTMGYYEQYF.

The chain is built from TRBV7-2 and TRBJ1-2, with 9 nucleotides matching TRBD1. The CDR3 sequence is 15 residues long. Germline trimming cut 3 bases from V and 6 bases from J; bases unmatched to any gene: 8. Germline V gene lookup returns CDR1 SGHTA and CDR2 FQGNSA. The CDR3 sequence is CASSFLYRGHDGYTF. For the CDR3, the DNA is TGTGCCAGCAGCTTCCTTTACAGGGGGCACGATGGCTACACCTTC. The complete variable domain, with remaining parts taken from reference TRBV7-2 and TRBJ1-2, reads GAGVSQSPSNKVTEKGKDVELRCDPISGHTALYWYRQSLGQGLEFLIYFQGNSAPDKSGLPSDRFSAERTGGSVSTLTIQRTQQEDSAVYLCASSFLYRGHDGYTFGSGTRLTVV.

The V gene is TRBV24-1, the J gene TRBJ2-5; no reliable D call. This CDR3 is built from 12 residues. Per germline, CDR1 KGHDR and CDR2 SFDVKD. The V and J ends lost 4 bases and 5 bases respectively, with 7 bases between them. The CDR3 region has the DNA TGTGCCACCAGTGACCCATCCGAGACCCAGTACTTC. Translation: CATSDPSETQYF.

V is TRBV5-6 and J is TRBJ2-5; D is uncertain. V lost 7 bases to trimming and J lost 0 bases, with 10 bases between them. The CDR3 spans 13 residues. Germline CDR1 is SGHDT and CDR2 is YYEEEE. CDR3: CASHFGYQETQYF. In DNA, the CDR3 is TGTGCCAGCCACTTTGGATACCAAGAGACCCAGTACTTC.

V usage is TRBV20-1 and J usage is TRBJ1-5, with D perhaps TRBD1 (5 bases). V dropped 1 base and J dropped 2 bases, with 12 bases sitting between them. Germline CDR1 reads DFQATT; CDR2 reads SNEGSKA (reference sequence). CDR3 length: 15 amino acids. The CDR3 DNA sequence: TGCAGTGCTAGAGCCTTTGGGGGAGGCAATCAGCCCCAGCATTTT. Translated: CSARAFGGGNQPQHF.

This CDR3 reads CASSRDTKSYGYTF. The CDR3 nucleotides are TGTGCCAGCAGTAGGGACACTAAATCCTATGGCTACACCTTC. J is TRBJ1-2 and V is TRBV7-9; D might be TRBD1 (6 bases). V was shortened by 6 bases and J by 4 bases, with 15 bases between the two germline ends. Germline V gives CDR1 SEHNR, CDR2 FQNEAQ (reference sequence). The CDR3 has 14 residues.